The clone carrying this T cell receptor beta chain was detected ten times or more. From RNA transcripts, TCR beta CDR3 regions were amplified. HTBI primers were employed in a first-round RT-PCR of the TCR CDR3. TCRdb reprocessed the multiplex PCR reads with MiXCR, giving one entry per CDR3 protein. The table includes a few hundred thousand distinct CDR3 sequences, about a sixth detected once. Deletions cut 5 bases from V and 4 bases from J, with 15 bases between. The V gene's germline CDR1 is SQVTM and CDR2 ANQGSEA. The CDR3 is made up of 14 amino acids. This sample was taken from a study of T cells in Graves' hyperthyroidism and ophthalmopathy. Hyperthyroidism in the patients, aged 18 to 65, was newly diagnosed and under 2 months in duration.

This TCR was sampled from a woman younger than 45 with Graves' hyperthyroidism. What was sequenced was blood. The rearrangement links TRBV29-1 to TRBJ2-1; D might be TRBD2 (5 bases). Here the CDR3 DNA reads TGCAGCGTTCCTGAGGGAAAAGCATACAATGAGCAGTTCTTC. This encodes CSVPEGKAYNEQFF.